Listed below are T cell receptor beta chains from one sample, sequenced in a study of blood T cell repertoires in COVID-19. The method was immunoSEQ multiplex PCR; TCRdb's version includes in-frame clones alone and lacks a portion of them. Among roughly 430,000 clones, approximately 91% were seen once, and the ten largest hold roughly 2%. The sequencing input was PBMCs or T cells enriched from blood (not recorded which). The source of these receptors is a woman between 35 and 50 years old with acute COVID-19. Each CDR3 is given with its conserved first and last residue. Each record gives: clone size, V gene, D gene, J gene, CDR3 protein, CDR3 DNA. A D gene is named only where the DNA matches it firmly. Clone size is stated in some rows and not others, as once, few, many or a class when expanded.

abundance: -
v_gene: TRBV9
d_gene: -
j_gene: TRBJ1-2
CDR3aa: CASSVGISGKANYGYTF
CDR3nt: TGTGCCAGCAGCGTAGGAATTTCAGGGAAGGCAAACTATGGCTACACCTTC

abundance: -
v_gene: TRBV5-1
d_gene: -
j_gene: TRBJ2-5
CDR3aa: CASSLGGQGLETQYF
CDR3nt: TGCGCCAGCAGCTTGGGGGGGCAAGGCTTAGAGACCCAGTACTTC

abundance: -
v_gene: TRBV7-9
d_gene: -
j_gene: TRBJ1-1
CDR3aa: CASSLGSWPPMNTEAFF
CDR3nt: TGTGCCAGCAGCTTAGGGTCGTGGCCCCCGATGAACACTGAAGCTTTCTTT

abundance: -
v_gene: TRBV19
d_gene: TRBD1
j_gene: TRBJ1-5
CDR3aa: CASKRDRSYSNQPQHF
CDR3nt: TGTGCCAGTAAACGGGACAGATCATATAGCAATCAGCCCCAGCATTTT

abundance: -
v_gene: TRBV10-3
d_gene: -
j_gene: TRBJ1-1
CDR3aa: CAISTGMNTEAFF
CDR3nt: TGTGCCATCAGTACAGGGATGAACACTGAAGCTTTCTTT

abundance: -
v_gene: TRBV21-1
d_gene: -
j_gene: TRBJ2-1
CDR3aa: CASSKRDSGEQFF
CDR3nt: TGTGCCAGCAGCAAAAGAGATAGCGGTGAGCAGTTCTTC

abundance: once
v_gene: TRBV5-6
d_gene: TRBD1
j_gene: TRBJ1-5
CDR3aa: CASSLTGVNQPQHF
CDR3nt: TGTGCCAGCAGCTTGACAGGGGTTAATCAGCCCCAGCATTTT

abundance: -
v_gene: TRBV12-3/TRBV12-4
d_gene: -
j_gene: TRBJ2-7
CDR3aa: CASSPDRTYEQYF
CDR3nt: TGTGCCAGCAGTCCAGACAGGACCTACGAGCAGTACTTC

abundance: -
v_gene: TRBV7-2
d_gene: -
j_gene: TRBJ2-7
CDR3aa: CASSFLREQYF
CDR3nt: TGTGCCAGCAGTTTTTTACGGGAGCAGTACTTC

abundance: once
v_gene: TRBV3-1/TRBV3-2
d_gene: TRBD2
j_gene: TRBJ2-7
CDR3aa: CASSHSGLAGGYEQYF
CDR3nt: TGTGCCAGCAGCCATTCCGGACTAGCGGGGGGCTACGAGCAGTACTTC

abundance: -
v_gene: TRBV11-2
d_gene: TRBD1
j_gene: TRBJ2-5
CDR3aa: CASSSPPGGETQYF
CDR3nt: TGTGCCAGCAGCTCACCCCCAGGGGGAGAGACCCAGTACTTC

abundance: few
v_gene: TRBV2
d_gene: TRBD1
j_gene: TRBJ1-2
CDR3aa: CASSGQGADGYTF
CDR3nt: TGTGCCAGCAGTGGACAGGGGGCAGACGGCTACACCTTC

abundance: -
v_gene: TRBV3-1/TRBV3-2
d_gene: TRBD1
j_gene: TRBJ1-5
CDR3aa: CASSQRDSLGPQHF
CDR3nt: TGTGCCAGCAGCCAGAGGGACAGCCTAGGGCCCCAGCATTTT

abundance: few
v_gene: TRBV5-1
d_gene: -
j_gene: TRBJ1-2
CDR3aa: CASSLGDFGYTF
CDR3nt: TGCGCCAGCAGCTTGGGAGATTTTGGCTACACCTTC

abundance: -
v_gene: TRBV7-9
d_gene: -
j_gene: TRBJ1-1
CDR3aa: CASSSFRGRVEAFF
CDR3nt: TGTGCCAGCAGCTCCTTTAGGGGTCGAGTTGAAGCTTTCTTT

abundance: -
v_gene: TRBV5-4
d_gene: -
j_gene: TRBJ2-3
CDR3aa: CASSSGLGGSTDTQYF
CDR3nt: TGTGCCAGCAGCTCAGGTCTGGGCGGGAGCACAGATACGCAGTATTTT

abundance: once
v_gene: TRBV20-1
d_gene: TRBD1
j_gene: TRBJ2-7
CDR3aa: CSAEGASEQYF
CDR3nt: TGCAGTGCTGAGGGGGCGTCCGAGCAGTACTTC

abundance: once
v_gene: TRBV6-5
d_gene: -
j_gene: TRBJ1-1
CDR3aa: CASKPAGILRVEAFF
CDR3nt: TGTGCCAGCAAACCCGCCGGGATCCTAAGGGTTGAAGCTTTCTTT

abundance: -
v_gene: TRBV5-4
d_gene: -
j_gene: TRBJ2-3
CDR3aa: CASTRTDRDTQYF
CDR3nt: TGTGCCAGCACCCGGACGGACAGAGATACGCAGTATTTT

abundance: -
v_gene: TRBV19
d_gene: -
j_gene: TRBJ1-6
CDR3aa: CASSPGQDSPLHF
CDR3nt: TGTGCCAGTAGTCCGGGACAAGATTCACCCCTCCACTTT

abundance: -
v_gene: TRBV27
d_gene: -
j_gene: TRBJ1-3
CDR3aa: CASSPLDRRGNTIYF
CDR3nt: TGTGCCAGCAGCCCACTAGACCGAAGAGGAAACACCATATATTTT

abundance: once
v_gene: TRBV5-1
d_gene: -
j_gene: TRBJ2-5
CDR3aa: CASSLGPHSGQETQYF
CDR3nt: TGCGCCAGCAGCTTGGGGCCTCATAGCGGCCAAGAGACCCAGTACTTC

abundance: -
v_gene: TRBV5-6
d_gene: -
j_gene: TRBJ1-4
CDR3aa: CASSYLGVTNEKLFF
CDR3nt: TGTGCCAGCAGTTATCTAGGGGTCACTAATGAAAAACTGTTTTTT

abundance: -
v_gene: TRBV5-1
d_gene: TRBD1
j_gene: TRBJ1-2
CDR3aa: CASSLGLAGQGDYGYTF
CDR3nt: TGCGCCAGCAGCTTGGGTTTGGCAGGACAGGGGGACTATGGCTACACCTTC

abundance: -
v_gene: TRBV12-3/TRBV12-4
d_gene: TRBD2
j_gene: TRBJ2-3
CDR3aa: CASGGGTDTQYF
CDR3nt: TGTGCCAGCGGGGGGGGCACAGATACGCAGTATTTT